A selection of T cell receptor beta chains follows, all from one sample in a study of CD8 T cells in ankylosing spondylitis. TCRdb redid the calling of the 5' RACE reads with MiXCR, one entry per CDR3 protein. The sample has some 270,000 distinct CDR3 sequences, roughly a third seen once. The sample comprised blood, either unsorted or a sorted T cell fraction (not recorded which). Receptors originate from a male donor with ankylosing spondylitis or in good health (not recorded which). Both conserved end residues are part of each CDR3. Each record gives: V gene, clone size, D gene, J gene, CDR3 DNA, CDR3 protein. D genes are given only for firm matches. Size is omitted from some rows. Given values are once, few, many or a class for expanded clones.

>TRBV27|-|TRBD1|TRBJ2-1
TGTGCCAGCAGCCCGGACAGGGGCAAGTACAATGAGCAGTTCTTC
CASSPDRGKYNEQFF
>TRBV12-3/TRBV12-4|many|-|TRBJ2-1
TGTGCCAGCAGTCTACCTAGGATAACAGGTGGGAATGAGCAGTTCTTC
CASSLPRITGGNEQFF
>TRBV18|-|TRBD1|TRBJ1-2
TGTGCCAGCTCACCAACCATCCAGGGACAGGGGGCTGGCTATGGCTACACCTTC
CASSPTIQGQGAGYGYTF
>TRBV5-1|few|-|TRBJ2-5
TGCGCCAGCCTTACTATAGCGTCCCGGGCAGAGACCCAGTACTTC
CASLTIASRAETQYF
>TRBV12-3/TRBV12-4|-|-|TRBJ2-3
TGTGCCAGCAGTGTGGGATCCGCGGCAGATACGCAGTATTTT
CASSVGSAADTQYF
>TRBV20-1|-|-|TRBJ2-3
TGCAATGCTAGAGGCCTACAGGGAGATACGCAGTATTTT
CNARGLQGDTQYF
>TRBV12-3/TRBV12-4|-|-|TRBJ2-2
TGTGCCAGCAGTCAGACAGGCCCCGGGGAGCTGTTTTTT
CASSQTGPGELFF
>TRBV20-1|few|TRBD2|TRBJ2-3
TGCAGTGCTAGAGTTGGCTCCCCGGGACTAGCGCTAGATACGCAGTATTTT
CSARVGSPGLALDTQYF
>TRBV7-6|-|-|TRBJ1-1
TGTGCCAGCAGCTTCAGGCTTGGGAACACTGAAGCTTTCTTT
CASSFRLGNTEAFF
>TRBV20-1|-|TRBD2|TRBJ2-3
TGCAGTGCTATAGACTACGGGGGGGCCACCACAGATACGCAGTATTTT
CSAIDYGGATTDTQYF